This entry is about one T cell receptor beta chain. No cognate antigen has been identified for it. Base qualities are missing; no much larger clone stands one base away. These data come from a study of T cell responses to AZD1222 COVID-19 vaccine (dated by TCRdb to the early 2020s). For the study in its entirety: TCR sequencing covered roughly 230 trial participants: 200 to 210 given two doses of AZD1222 and around 25 given two doses of MenACWY control vaccine. Trial participants were enrolled by age into 18-55, 56-69 and 70-plus year subgroups, with approximately 150, 30 and 60 TCR-sequenced participants respectively.

Here is what the overall study found, with its caveats: Participants were mostly white British, with more females than males. The authors suggested clonal diversity may have been underestimated. Conclusions about previously exposed vaccinees are limited because only 5 or 6 AZD1222 recipients were SARS-CoV-2 seropositive at baseline. Reportedly, close to half of the unique spike-specific TCRs recognized epitopes lying outside the regions that are mutated in the B.1.351 and B.1.1.7 variants. The 56-69-year group was small, and its depth increase did not reach significance, likely because of low power. After two AZD1222 doses, both the breadth and the depth of spike-specific TCRs were significantly higher than at day 0 and than in MenACWY recipients. Because no day 14 peak-response samples were available, the repertoires could be characterized only after the peak T cell response. The whole spike protein was spanned by vaccine-associated CD4 TCRs, and dominant responses were seen in regions 160-218 and 743-854.

The CDR3 regions of human TCRbeta chains were analyzed by immunosequencing. As for how the authors treated the data: TCRs in the repertoires were compared against a reference library of SARS-CoV-2-specific TCRs that had been generated with the MIRA antigen-specificity platform. Breadth was defined as the fraction of unique TCRs that were SARS-CoV-2-associated, and depth was defined as the fraction of total T cells that were SARS-CoV-2-associated. Using the MIRA data, every spike-specific TCR was mapped to the spike region that the TCR reacted to and assigned to either a CD4 or a CD8 class. Log10-transformed breadth and depth values were compared by one-way ANOVA with Sidak's multiple comparisons tests. TCRdb carries this immuneACCESS record with in-frame sequences only. Its versions omit some clonotypes, under half of them owing to an unresolved V gene in the studies checked, with the rest unexplained. D and trimming come from the DNA, and the V and J calls and clone size come from that table. This sample lists 70,000 to 80,000 clones; around three quarters were detected once. 40% to 55% of the sample is taken by the ten largest.

Reading from cysteine to phenylalanine, the CDR3 counts 15 amino acids. Left in the record is the CDR3 DNA by itself, 45 bases read in frame from the first base. V gives up 5 bases and J gives up 2 bases, and the segment between their germline ends measures 12 bases. The germline V gene sets CDR1 to SGHTA and CDR2 to FQGNSA. The time point label for this specimen denotes: about 28 days (+/-7) after the second vaccine dose. AZD1222 recipients whose second dose came at about 4 weeks and those whose second dose came at about 12 weeks were combined into one group, since spike-specific TCR depth and breadth did not differ between the two schedules. Samples from vaccinated people were obtained from the UK trials COV001 and COV002, which included a single-blind randomized controlled phase 2/3 trial of AZD1222 (ChAdOx1 nCoV-19) in healthy adults. Trial participant PBMC samples were collected at day 0 and day 28 after the second dose for TCRbeta chain sequencing.

This sequence uses TRBV7-2 and TRBJ1-4; no confident D gene assignment can be made. The sequences come from peripheral blood, collected 28 days after the second AZD1222 dose. The sequence came from an adult who received the AZD1222 COVID-19 vaccine. The sequenced DNA is TGTGCCAGCAGCCGCGCCGGATCGACTAATGAAAAACTGTTTTTT. Its protein is CASSRAGSTNEKLFF.